Below are 3 T cell receptor beta chains sequenced from a single sample in a study of neurological immune-mediated disorders. TCRdb analysed the 5' RACE reads with MiXCR anew, one entry per CDR3 protein. The sample lists 84,000 or so distinct CDR3 sequences, 3.5% to 5.5% occurring once. As for time point: longitudinal time-point 3. Sequenced input: PBMCs. These receptors originate from a woman aged 55-70 years with multiple sclerosis.

This clonotype appeared many times. This chain links TRBV20-1 with TRBJ1-3, with D unclear. This CDR3 region has 13 residues. V dropped 5 bases and J dropped 0 bases, with 8 bases sitting between them. The germline gives CDR1 DFQATT, CDR2 SNEGSKA (reference sequence). The CDR3, as DNA: TGCAGTGCTGTGGATCCCTCTGGAAACACCATATATTTT. Translating it yields CSAVDPSGNTIYF.

This clonotype was recorded at least ten times. The rearrangement joins TRBV20-1 to TRBJ2-5; possible D gene TRBD2, 5 bases. Deletions cut 0 bases from V and 5 bases from J, with 7 bases between. CDR1 and CDR2 from the germline V gene are DFQATT and SNEGSKA (reference sequence). This CDR3 is 12 amino acids long. CDR3 DNA: TGCAGTGCTAGAGACGGGATTGAGACCCAGTACTTC. It is translated as CSARDGIETQYF.

There are many counts of this clonotype. This chain connects TRBV5-1 to TRBJ2-7; 7 bases match TRBD2. Germline V gene lookup returns CDR1 SGHRS and CDR2 YFSETQ. V gave up 4 bases and J gave up 0 bases; unmatched junction bases: 10. The CDR3 contains 16 residues. This chain's CDR3 is CASSMYWRGSSYEQYF. The CDR3 DNA sequence: TGCGCCAGCAGCATGTACTGGCGGGGGTCCTCCTACGAGCAGTACTTC.